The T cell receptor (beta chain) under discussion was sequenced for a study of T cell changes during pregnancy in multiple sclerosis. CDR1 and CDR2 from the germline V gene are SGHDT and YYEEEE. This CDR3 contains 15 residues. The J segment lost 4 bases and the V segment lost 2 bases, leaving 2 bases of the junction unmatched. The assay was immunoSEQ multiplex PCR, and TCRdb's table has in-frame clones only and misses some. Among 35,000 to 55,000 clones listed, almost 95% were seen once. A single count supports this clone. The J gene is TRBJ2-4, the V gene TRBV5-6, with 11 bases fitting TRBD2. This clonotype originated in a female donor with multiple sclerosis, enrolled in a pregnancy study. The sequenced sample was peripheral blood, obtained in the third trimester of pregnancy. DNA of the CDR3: TGTGCCAGCAGCTTACTAGCGGGGGATAAAAACATTCAGTACTTC. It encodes CASSLLAGDKNIQYF.